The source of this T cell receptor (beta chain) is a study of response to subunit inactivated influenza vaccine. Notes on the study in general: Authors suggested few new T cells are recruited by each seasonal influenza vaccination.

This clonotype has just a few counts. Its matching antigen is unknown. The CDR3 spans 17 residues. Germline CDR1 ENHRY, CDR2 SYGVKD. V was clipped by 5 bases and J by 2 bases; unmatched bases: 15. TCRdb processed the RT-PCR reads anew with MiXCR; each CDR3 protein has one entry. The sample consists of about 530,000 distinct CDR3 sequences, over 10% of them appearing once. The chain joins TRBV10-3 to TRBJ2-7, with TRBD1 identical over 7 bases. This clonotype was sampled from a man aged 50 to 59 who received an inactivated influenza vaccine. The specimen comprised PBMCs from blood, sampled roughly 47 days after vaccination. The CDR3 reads CAISKSTRQGLPYEQYF. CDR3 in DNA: TGTGCCATCAGTAAAAGTACTCGACAGGGCCTTCCCTACGAGCAGTACTTC.